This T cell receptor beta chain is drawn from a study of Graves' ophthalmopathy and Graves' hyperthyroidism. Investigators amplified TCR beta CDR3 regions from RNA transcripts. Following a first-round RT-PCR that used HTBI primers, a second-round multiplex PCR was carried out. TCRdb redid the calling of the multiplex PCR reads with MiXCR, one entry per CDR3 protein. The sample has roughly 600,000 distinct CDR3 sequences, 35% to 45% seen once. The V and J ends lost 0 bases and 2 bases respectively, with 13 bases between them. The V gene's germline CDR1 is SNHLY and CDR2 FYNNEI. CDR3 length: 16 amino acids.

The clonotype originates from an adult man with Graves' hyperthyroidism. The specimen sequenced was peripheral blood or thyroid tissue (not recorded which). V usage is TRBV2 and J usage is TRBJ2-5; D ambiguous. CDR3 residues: CASSEALRAVQETQYF. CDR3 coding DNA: TGTGCCAGCAGTGAAGCGCTTCGGGCAGTTCAAGAGACCCAGTACTTC.